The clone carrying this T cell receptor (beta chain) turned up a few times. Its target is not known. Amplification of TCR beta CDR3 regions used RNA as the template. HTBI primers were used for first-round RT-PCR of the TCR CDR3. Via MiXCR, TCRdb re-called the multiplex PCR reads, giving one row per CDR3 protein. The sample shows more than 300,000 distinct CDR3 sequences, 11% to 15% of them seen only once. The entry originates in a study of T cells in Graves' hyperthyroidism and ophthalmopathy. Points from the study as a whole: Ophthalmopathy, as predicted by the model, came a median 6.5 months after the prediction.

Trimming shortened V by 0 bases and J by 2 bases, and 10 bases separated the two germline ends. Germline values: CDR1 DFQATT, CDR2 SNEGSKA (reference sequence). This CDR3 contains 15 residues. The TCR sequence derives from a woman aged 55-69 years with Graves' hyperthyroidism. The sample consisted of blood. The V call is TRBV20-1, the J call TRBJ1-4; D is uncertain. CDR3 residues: CSARDFGRTNEKLFF. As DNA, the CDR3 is TGCAGTGCTAGAGATTTTGGGAGGACTAATGAAAAACTGTTTTTT.